The source of this T cell receptor beta chain is a study of cytomegalovirus exposure and HLA in healthy donors. Looked up from germline, CDR1 is SSHAT and CDR2 is FNYEAQ (reference sequence). The CDR3 runs to 13 residues. As concerns this clone: The junction and the germline gene differ at one end; a read error may be behind it.

The PCR employed 60 Vbeta primers together with 13 Jbeta primers. Assay: immunoSEQ multiplex PCR; the TCRdb copy retains only in-frame clones and omits some. The repertoire holds around 92,000 clones, with 81% as singletons. This rearrangement joins TRBV7-7 to TRBJ2-7; possible D gene TRBD2, 5 bases. This receptor was obtained from a girl aged 2 to 9 in good health and CMV-seropositive. Material: PBMCs. The CDR3 nucleotides read TGTGCTAGCAGCACCGAGGCCCGAGGGGAGCAGTACTTC. Amino acid sequence: CASSTEARGEQYF.